The TCR beta chain described here comes from a study of cytomegalovirus exposure and HLA in healthy donors. Deletions cut 3 bases from V and 0 bases from J, with 4 bases between. There are 13 residues in the CDR3. CDR1 is SGHDT and CDR2 is YYEEEE in the germline V gene. Study-level points and caveats: Reports state that TCR beta sequences accurately predicted most subjects' HLA-A and HLA-B alleles. In a later analysis, a missense DCLRE1C variant was linked to TCR beta V- and J-gene trimming. Some highly shared sequence variants likely arose as a pipeline artifact. In a later analysis, TCR association rates varied by HLA locus: DRB1 most, HLA-C fewest.

The table lists this clone with a few counts. The antigen is undetermined. A multiplex PCR was run with 60 Vbeta primers and 13 Jbeta primers. TCRdb's copy holds only in-frame clones and misses some; the assay was immunoSEQ multiplex PCR. The table includes some 97,000 clones, roughly 75% detected once. Material: PBMCs. The TCR was taken from a male donor in good health and CMV-seropositive. The rearrangement links TRBV5-6 to TRBJ2-1; D is unclear. In nucleotides, the CDR3 is TGTGCCAGCAGCTCCTCCTCCTACAATGAGCAGTTCTTC. This sequence encodes CASSSSSYNEQFF.